A single T cell receptor beta chain is shown here with its context. Its antigen is unidentified. The CDR3 length is 16 residues. Trimming stripped 3 bases from V and 4 bases from J, with 18 bases between. CDR1 and CDR2 (germline): GTSNPN, SVGIG (reference sequence). The sample is drawn from a study of cytomegalovirus exposure and HLA in healthy donors. Primers for the PCR totalled 60 Vbeta and 13 Jbeta. Only in-frame clones appear in the TCRdb table, and some are missing; sequencing was by immunoSEQ multiplex PCR. This table has tens of thousands of clones, around four fifths appearing once. Study results and caveats: In vitro checks showed that a few CMV-associated chains really do target CMV antigens.

The sequenced material came from PBMCs. This rearrangement joins TRBV30 to TRBJ2-2; a possible D gene is TRBD1 (6 bases). This clonotype originated in a man aged 45-60 years in good health and CMV-seronegative. The CDR3 spells CAWSNLGQTTTGELFF. The CDR3 DNA sequence: TGTGCCTGGAGCAACTTGGGACAAACCACCACCGGGGAGCTGTTTTTT.